This TCR beta chain emerged from a study of vaccination and CD4 T cells after COVID-19. At the level of the study: Convalescents were six males and four females, two of them Hispanic. The study collected post-vaccine samples a median approximately 70 days after dose two, with a range of 14 to 241. General study points: Of the reactive clones in convalescent patients, a median about 90% showed up only post-vaccination.

V trimming: 3 bases; J trimming: 2 bases; junction bases outside the gene matches: 3. This CDR3 is 13 amino acids long. Germline CDR1 DFQATT, CDR2 SNEGSKA (reference sequence). The Oncomine TCR Beta short-read assay was applied to DNA of cultured CD4+ T cells. One entry per CDR3 protein results from TCRdb running MiXCR on the PCR reads. The sample has 15,000 to 20,000 distinct CDR3 sequences, 55% to 60% seen once. Treatment specified: roughly 10-day PBMC culture with coronavirus spike peptide pools or control peptides (ViraFEST assay). Following expansion of antigen-specific T cells with peptide pools, ViraFEST then sequenced TCRs. Notes on this clonotype: Its antigen remains unknown.

This TCR was recovered from a human donor who had recovered from COVID-19. V gene TRBV20-1 combines with J gene TRBJ2-5; 7 bases fit TRBD1. Material: CD4+ T cells from blood, cultured in vitro. CDR3 region: CSARDRTQETQYF. The CDR3 DNA is TGCAGTGCTAGGGACAGGACTCAAGAGACCCAGTACTTC.